What follows are 14 T cell receptor beta chains derived from one specimen sequenced in a study of cytomegalovirus exposure and HLA in healthy donors. PCR primers comprised 60 Vbeta and 13 Jbeta primers. Profiled with immunoSEQ multiplex PCR; TCRdb holds only in-frame clones, not every one. The sample includes over 110,000 clones, approximately 79% of them seen just once. The sequenced sample was PBMCs. The receptor source for this set is a man aged 18 to 35 in good health and CMV-seronegative.

V usage is TRBV4-2 and J usage is TRBJ1-6, with D possibly TRBD1 on 5 matching bases. In germline, CDR1 is LGHNA, CDR2 YNFKEQ. CDR3 length: 21 residues. V lost 0 bases to trimming and J lost 0 bases, with 21 bases between them. In DNA form, the CDR3 reads TGTGCCAGCAGCCAAGAAGTGGGGGGAGGCATACAGAGCTCCTATAATTCACCCCTCCACTTT. Amino acids: CASSQEVGGGIQSSYNSPLHF.

V usage is TRBV6-5 and J usage is TRBJ2-7, with TRBD1 matching over 10 bases. From germline, CDR1 is MNHEY and CDR2 SVGAGI. Trimming cost V 6 bases and J 1 base; bases outside gene matches: 6. The CDR3 has 15 amino acids. DNA for the CDR3: TGTGCCAGCAGGAGGGGACAGGGGCCGTCCTACGAGCAGTACTTC. Translating it yields CASRRGQGPSYEQYF.

On this clone itself: The germline gene is not matched at one end of the junction; a read error may be the cause. The chain recombines TRBV5-6 with TRBJ2-3; D not certain. CDR3 size: 13 residues. In germline, CDR1 is SGHDT, CDR2 YYEEEE. The CDR3 sequence: CASSLYIPDAQYF. Written as DNA, the CDR3 is TGTGCCAGCAGCTTATACATTCCAGATGCGCAGTATTTT.

This chain links TRBV2 with TRBJ2-1; 9 bases line up with TRBD1. Germline loops: CDR1 SNHLY, CDR2 FYNNEI. V was clipped by 6 bases and J by 4 bases; unmatched bases: 7. There are 15 residues in the CDR3. The CDR3 coding sequence is TGTGCCAGCAGATCGGACAGGGGCGAATACAATGAGCAGTTCTTC. It encodes CASRSDRGEYNEQFF.

The CDR3 nucleotides are TGTGCCAGCAGTGTGTCACAAGAGACCCAGTACTTC. It encodes CASSVSQETQYF. This chain connects TRBV2 to TRBJ2-5; D remains ambiguous. CDR3 size: 12 residues. Per germline, CDR1 SNHLY and CDR2 FYNNEI. Trimming took off 4 bases at V and 2 bases at J, with 5 bases between the two ends.

CDR3 bases: TGTGCCAGCAGTTATCGGGGACTAGCGGGGGCCCTATACTCCTACAATGAGCAGTTCTTC. Translated: CASSYRGLAGALYSYNEQFF. The rearrangement links TRBV6-9 to TRBJ2-1; 14 bases match TRBD2. Germline lookup yields CDR1 MNHGY and CDR2 SVAAGI. V shed 2 bases and J 0 bases; nucleotides not matched to a gene: 9. The CDR3 loop spans 20 amino acids.

This chain uses TRBV7-9 with TRBJ1-2; 9 nucleotides match TRBD1. Germline V gene data show CDR1 as SEHNR and CDR2 as FQNEAQ (reference sequence). With V trimmed by 5 bases and J by 7 bases, 5 bases remained unmatched. The length of the CDR3 is 13 residues. This CDR3 is CASSTGTGLGYTF. The DNA of the CDR3 is TGTGCCAGCAGCACCGGGACAGGGCTTGGCTACACCTTC.

This chain links TRBV11-2 with TRBJ1-2; no clear D gene. The germline V and J ends were trimmed by 1 base and 4 bases, with 10 bases remaining between them. Germline lookup yields CDR1 SGHAT and CDR2 FQNNGV. This CDR3 contains 14 residues. The CDR3, as DNA: TGTGCCAGCAGCTTAGTAGCAGCCGCCTATGGCTACACCTTC. Protein: CASSLVAAAYGYTF. Full variable domain (remainder filled in from reference TRBV11-2 and TRBJ1-2): EAGVAQSPRYKIIEKRQSVAFWCNPISGHATLYWYQQILGQGPKLLIQFQNNGVVDDSQLPKDRFSAERLKGVDSTLKIQPAKLEDSAVYLCASSLVAAAYGYTFGSGTRLTVV.

The V call is TRBV30, the J call TRBJ2-1, with TRBD1 identical over 8 bases. CDR1 and CDR2 (germline): GTSNPN, SVGIG (reference sequence). Trimming at V came to 3 bases and at J to 8 bases, leaving 12 bases not matched to a gene. This CDR3 spans 15 amino acids. CDR3 sequence reads: CAWRPAQGALDEQFF. DNA of the CDR3: TGTGCCTGGAGGCCAGCTCAGGGGGCGCTTGATGAGCAGTTCTTC.

The chain links TRBV5-1 to TRBJ1-2; TRBD1 might be the D (6 bases). Trimming left V 0 bases short and J 5 bases short, with 14 bases between. Germline V gene data show CDR1 as SGHRS and CDR2 as YFSETQ. This CDR3 contains 15 residues. This CDR3 is CASSLGVGDTYGYTF. The CDR3 DNA follows: TGCGCCAGCAGCTTGGGAGTGGGGGACACTTATGGCTACACCTTC. The variable domain in full, completed from reference TRBV5-1 and TRBJ1-2, reads KAGVTQTPRYLIKTRGQQVTLSCSPISGHRSVSWYQQTPGQGLQFLFEYFSETQRNKGNFPGRFSGRQFSNSRSEMNVSTLELGDSALYLCASSLGVGDTYGYTFGSGTRLTVV.

This clone occurred a few times. The chain is built from TRBV6-9 and TRBJ1-5; 7 nucleotides agree with TRBD1. V was clipped by 9 bases and J by 3 bases; unmatched bases: 5. CDR1 is MNHGY and CDR2 is SVAAGI in the germline V gene. This CDR3 region has 13 residues. As DNA, the CDR3 is TGTGCCAGGGGGACAGAACTCAATCAGCCCCAGCATTTT. Translated, it gives CARGTELNQPQHF.

V gene TRBV11-2 combines with J gene TRBJ1-2, with 10 nucleotides matching TRBD1. Germline-derived CDR1 and CDR2 are SGHAT and FQNNGV. V lost 5 bases, J lost 6 bases, and 3 bases stayed unmatched. This CDR3 comprises 13 residues. The CDR3 sequence is CASSPGQGNGYTF. The CDR3 region has the DNA TGTGCCAGCAGCCCGGGACAGGGGAATGGCTACACCTTC.

The rearrangement links TRBV4-3 to TRBJ1-1; no firm D call. Germline values: CDR1 LGHNA, CDR2 YSLEER. Trimming took 4 bases from V and 0 from J, leaving 12 bases between them. This CDR3 region has 15 residues. The CDR3 protein is CASSLGIGMNTEAFF. In DNA form, the CDR3 reads TGCGCCAGCAGCCTCGGGATAGGGATGAACACTGAAGCTTTCTTT.

The chain links TRBV6-5 to TRBJ1-5; the match to TRBD1 covers 9 bases. Germline V gives CDR1 MNHEY, CDR2 SVGAGI. The CDR3 contains 13 residues. V dropped 7 bases and J dropped 6; count of bases not matched to a gene: 4. CDR3 DNA sequence: TGTGCCAGCAAGGGACAGGGCGGTCAGCCCCAGCATTTT. Amino acids: CASKGQGGQPQHF.